The entry that follows covers one T cell receptor beta chain sequence. This sample was taken from a study of blood T cell repertoires in COVID-19. Overall study context: COVID-19 samples collected from the United States, Italy and Spain covered acute and convalescent phases.

Trimming removed 4 bases at V and 5 bases at J, with 14 bases between. This CDR3 spans 14 amino acids. Germline values: CDR1 KGHSH, CDR2 LQKENI. The cohort comprised adults aged about 18 to 89 years residing in under 25 US areas. Recovered participants had two consecutive negative NP/OP PCR tests, healthcare professional clearance, or symptom resolution. Only in-frame clones appear in the TCRdb table, and some are missing; sequencing was by immunoSEQ multiplex PCR. The table has 150,000 to 200,000 clones, roughly 90% seen once. This receptor was taken from a woman aged 45-60 years who had recovered from COVID-19. What was sequenced was PBMCs or T cells enriched from blood (not recorded which). V usage is TRBV18 and J usage is TRBJ1-1, with D possibly matching TRBD1 (6 bases). The CDR3 bases are TGTGCCAGCTCACTCTCGGGGGGGCAGACTGAAGCTTTCTTT. Translating gives CASSLSGGQTEAFF.